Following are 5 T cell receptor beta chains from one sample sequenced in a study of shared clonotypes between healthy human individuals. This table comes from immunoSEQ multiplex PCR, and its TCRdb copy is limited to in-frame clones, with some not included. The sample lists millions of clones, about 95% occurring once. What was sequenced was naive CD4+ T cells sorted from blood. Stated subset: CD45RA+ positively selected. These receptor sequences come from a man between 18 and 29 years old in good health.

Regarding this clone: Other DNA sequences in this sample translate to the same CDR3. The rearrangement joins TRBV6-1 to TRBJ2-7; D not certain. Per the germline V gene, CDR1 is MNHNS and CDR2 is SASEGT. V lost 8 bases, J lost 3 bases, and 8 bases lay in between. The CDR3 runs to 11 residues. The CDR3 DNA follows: TGTGCCAGCTCGGGTATCTACGAGCAGTACTTC. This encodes CASSGIYEQYF.

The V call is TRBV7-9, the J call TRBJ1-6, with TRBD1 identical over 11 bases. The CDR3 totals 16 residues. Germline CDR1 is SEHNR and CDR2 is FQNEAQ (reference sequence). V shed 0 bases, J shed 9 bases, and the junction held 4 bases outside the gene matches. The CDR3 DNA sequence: TGTGCCAGCAGCTTAGCCCCCGGGACAGGGGGTTCACCCCTCCACTTT. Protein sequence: CASSLAPGTGGSPLHF.

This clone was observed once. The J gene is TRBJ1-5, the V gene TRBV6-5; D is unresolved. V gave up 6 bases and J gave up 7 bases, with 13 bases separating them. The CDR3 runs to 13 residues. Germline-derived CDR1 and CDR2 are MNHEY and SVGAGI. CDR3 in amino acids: CASRRAQGQPQHF. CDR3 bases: TGTGCCAGCAGGCGGGCGCAAGGGCAGCCCCAGCATTTT.

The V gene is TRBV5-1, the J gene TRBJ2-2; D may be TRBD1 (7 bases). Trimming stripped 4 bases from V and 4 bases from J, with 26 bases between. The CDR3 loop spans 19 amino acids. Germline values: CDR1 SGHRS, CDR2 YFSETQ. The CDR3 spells CASSPIAGSGTVPTGELFF. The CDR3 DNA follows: TGCGCCAGCAGCCCAATCGCGGGATCCGGGACAGTTCCCACCGGGGAGCTGTTTTTT.

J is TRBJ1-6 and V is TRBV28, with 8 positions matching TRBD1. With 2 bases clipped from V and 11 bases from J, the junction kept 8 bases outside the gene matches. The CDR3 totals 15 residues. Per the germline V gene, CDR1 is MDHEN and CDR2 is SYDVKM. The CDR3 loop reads CASSLRGQVSPPLHF. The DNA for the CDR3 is TGTGCCAGCAGTTTAAGGGGACAGGTTTCCCCACCCCTCCACTTT.